This TCR beta chain originates from a study of cytomegalovirus exposure and HLA in healthy donors. The CDR3 contains 15 residues. The V gene's germline CDR1 is SNHLY and CDR2 FYNNEI. After removal of 4 bases from V and 1 base from J, the junction contained 0 bases not matched to a gene. With 60 Vbeta and 13 Jbeta primers, the PCR was carried out. The data were produced by immunoSEQ multiplex PCR, yet TCRdb's version contains in-frame clones alone and is incomplete. The sample includes 200,000 to 300,000 clones, roughly 86% of them seen just once. The source material was PBMCs. The sequence was collected from a woman in her 40s in good health and CMV-seropositive. The chain recombines TRBV2 with TRBJ2-5, with 13 bases matching TRBD2. Here the CDR3 reads CASSGTSGSQETQYF. The CDR3 coding sequence is TGTGCCAGCAGTGGGACTAGCGGGAGCCAAGAGACCCAGTACTTC. Using reference TRBV2 and TRBJ2-5 for the parts outside the CDR3, the full variable domain is EPEVTQTPSHQVTQMGQEVILRCVPISNHLYFYWYRQILGQKVEFLVSFYNNEISEKSEIFDDQFSVERPDGSNFTLKIRSTKLEDSAMYFCASSGTSGSQETQYFGPGTRLLVL.